Following are 18 T cell receptor beta chains from one sample sequenced in a study of T cells in women clearing cervical HPV infection. Here immunoSEQ multiplex PCR was the method, and the copy in TCRdb shows in-frame clones only, minus some. The table lists about 17,000 clones. The sequenced sample was blood buffy coat. The origin of the receptors is a woman between 18 and 69 years old with a cervical HPV16 infection that either progressed to CIN3+ or cleared (not recorded which).

The CDR3 DNA, read in part, is TGCGCCAGCAGCTTGAATGGACAGTATCAGAATGAG. Translated, it gives CASSLNGQYQNE. The whole CDR3 sequence reads CASSLNGQYQNEQFF. This chain links TRBV5-1 with TRBJ2-1, with a tentative D call TRBD1 (6 bases). The read falls 3 residues short of the CDR3 end, and the missing part is taken from the germline J gene. CDR1 SGHRS and CDR2 YFSETQ come from the germline V gene. The V end was cut by 1 base, the J end by 7 bases, with 15 bases between. The CDR3 spans 15 residues.

Concerning this clone: The sequenced fragment ends 3 residues before the CDR3 boundary, so the rest is inferred from the germline J gene. V and J are TRBV30 and TRBJ1-3; D is undetermined. The CDR3 is 15 amino acids. Germline CDR1 GTSNPN, CDR2 SVGIG (reference sequence). V lost 0 bases, J lost 0 bases, and 9 bases lay in between. The CDR3 bases that were read are TGTGCCTGGAGTGTGGGCAGAAACTCTGGAAACACC. It specifies CAWSVGRNSGNT. The CDR3 reads in full as CAWSVGRNSGNTIYF.

In regard to this clone: The read terminates 3 residues before the CDR3 end, so the remaining end is supplied by the germline J gene. The genes are TRBV5-1 and TRBJ1-1, with D perhaps TRBD1 (5 bases). This CDR3 has 15 residues. Germline V gene sequence: CDR1 SGHRS, CDR2 YFSETQ. With 4 bases removed from V and 3 bases from J, the gap between germline ends came to 16 bases. CDR3 loop: CASSRDWDSDTEAFF. The sequenced CDR3 bases are TGCGCCAGCAGCCGGGATTGGGACTCAGACACTGAA.

Comment on this clone: The sequence runs out 3 residues before the end of the CDR3; the remainder is reconstructed from the germline J gene. The rearrangement uses TRBV28 and TRBJ1-6, with D perhaps TRBD1 (6 bases). Germline V gene lookup returns CDR1 MDHEN and CDR2 SYDVKM. Trimming removed 8 bases at V and 8 bases at J, with 19 bases between. The CDR3 extends over 15 amino acids. Here the CDR3 reads CASLSGGSQYSPLHF. CDR3 bases read: TGTGCCAGCTTAAGCGGGGGCTCCCAATATTCACCC.

Worth noting for this clone: Read data end 3 residues before the CDR3 end; the end is taken from the germline J gene. The chain is built from TRBV4-2 and TRBJ1-1; D possibly corresponds to TRBD1 (5 bases). Per germline, CDR1 LGHNA and CDR2 YNFKEQ. The CDR3 sequence is 17 residues long. Trimming removed 3 bases from V and 3 bases from J, with 20 bases in between. The CDR3 loop reads CASSQTGSGGGHTEAFF. The DNA read from the CDR3 is TGTGCCAGCAGCCAGACCGGGTCCGGCGGGGGACACACTGAA.

As for this clone: The CDR3 end is not reached by the read, which stops 3 residues before it; the germline J gene fills it in. The chain is built from TRBV29-1 and TRBJ2-1; TRBD2 agrees at 11 bases. The CDR3 totals 19 residues. V was pared by 5 bases and J by 3 bases, with 18 bases of the junction left unmatched. The V gene's germline CDR1 is SQVTM and CDR2 ANQGSEA. CDR3 DNA (partial): TGCAGCGTTACGCCTATCTTACGACTAGCGGGAATGAACTACAATGAG. It is translated as CSVTPILRLAGMNYNE. The entire CDR3 sequence reads CSVTPILRLAGMNYNEQFF.

On this clone: The read falls 3 residues short of the CDR3 end, and the missing part is taken from the germline J gene. The chain is built from TRBV20-1 and TRBJ1-1; 9 bases agree with TRBD1. The V gene end was trimmed by 4 bases and the J gene end by 0 bases; junction bases not matched to a gene: 9. The CDR3 consists of 16 residues. Per germline, CDR1 DFQATT and CDR2 SNEGSKA (reference sequence). CDR3: CSATRPGTGMNTEAFF. The sequenced CDR3 bases are TGCAGTGCTACCCGTCCCGGGACAGGGATGAACACTGAA.

A note on this clone: The read ends 3 residues early relative to the CDR3; the germline J gene fills the gap. This chain links TRBV5-1 with TRBJ2-7; D gene ambiguous. Trimming left V 4 bases short and J 3 bases short, with 14 bases between. Germline assignment: CDR1 SGHRS and CDR2 YFSETQ. The CDR3 is made up of 14 amino acids. CDR3 DNA (partial): TGCGCCAGCAGCGGAAATCCGGGTCTCTACGAG. Translation gives CASSGNPGLYE. The full CDR3 is CASSGNPGLYEQYF.

By frequency, this clone registers medium-sized. The CDR3 goes on 3 residues after the read ends, and that part is filled in from the germline J gene. The chain couples TRBV20-1 to TRBJ2-7, with 12 nucleotides matching TRBD2. Germline CDR1 reads DFQATT; CDR2 reads SNEGSKA (reference sequence). The V gene end was trimmed by 4 bases and the J gene end by 3 bases; junction bases not matched to a gene: 4. CDR3 length: 14 amino acids. This chain's CDR3 is CSATGLAGIYEQYF. The covered CDR3 bases are TGCAGTGCTACCGGACTAGCGGGGATCTACGAG.

Worth noting for this clone: Coverage ceases 3 residues before the CDR3 finishes, and the germline J gene fills in the end. V usage is TRBV20-1 and J usage is TRBJ2-7; 10 positions match TRBD2. The CDR3 runs to 12 residues. The V gene end was trimmed by 3 bases and the J gene end by 5 bases; junction bases not matched to a gene: 1. Germline CDR1 is DFQATT and CDR2 is SNEGSKA (reference sequence). This chain's CDR3 is CSARGTSDEQYF. CDR3 DNA, as far as it was read: TGCAGTGCTAGGGGGACTAGCGACGAG.

Turning to this clone: The read terminates 3 residues before the CDR3 end, so the remaining end is supplied by the germline J gene. J is TRBJ1-1 and V is TRBV7-6; no definite D call. The germline V and J ends were trimmed by 3 bases and 5 bases, with 10 bases remaining between them. CDR3 length: 13 residues. In germline, CDR1 is SGHVS, CDR2 FNYEAQ. The sequenced CDR3 bases are TGTGCCAGCAGCTTGAGACTTGATACTGAA. This gives the protein CASSLRLDTE. The CDR3 in full is CASSLRLDTEAFF. The whole variable domain, remainder taken from reference TRBV7-6 and TRBJ1-1, is GAGVSQSPRYKVTKRGQDVALRCDPISGHVSLYWYRQALGQGPEFLTYFNYEAQQDKSGLPNDRFSAERPEGSISTLTIQRTEQRDSAMYRCASSLRLDTEAFFGQGTRLTVV.

For this clone: The read falls 3 residues short of the CDR3 end, and the missing part is taken from the germline J gene. The gene calls are TRBV20-1 and TRBJ2-3, with a tentative D call TRBD1 (6 bases). The CDR3 is made up of 14 amino acids. CDR1 is DFQATT and CDR2 is SNEGSKA in the germline V gene (reference sequence). Trimming pared 6 bases from V and 1 base from J, leaving 14 bases between. CDR3 residues: CSAITGRGTDTQYF. CDR3 DNA, as far as it was read: TGCAGTGCAATCACAGGGCGAGGCACAGATACG.

This clone registers medium-sized by frequency. The observed sequence ends 3 residues before the CDR3 terminus, with the missing tail filled in from the germline J gene. The V and J genes are TRBV18 and TRBJ2-7; 8 bases map to TRBD1. Losses at the gene ends were 5 bases for V and 2 bases for J; bases not matched to a gene: 5. The germline CDR1 and CDR2 sequences are KGHSH and LQKENI. The CDR3 spans 14 residues. The CDR3 protein is CASSVDRGAYEQYF. Incomplete CDR3 DNA: TGTGCCAGCTCAGTAGACAGGGGCGCCTACGAG.

A word on this clone: Read data end 3 residues before the CDR3 end; the end is taken from the germline J gene. Other DNA sequences within the sample encode an identical CDR3. This chain links TRBV9 with TRBJ2-3; 8 bases match TRBD2. The junction had 0 bases not matched to a gene; V was cut back by 0 bases and J by 0 bases. Germline V gene lookup returns CDR1 SGDLS and CDR2 YYNGEE. The CDR3 extends over 15 amino acids. The covered CDR3 bases are TGTGCCAGCAGCGTAGCGGGGGGGAGCACAGATACG. Translation gives CASSVAGGSTDT. In full, the CDR3 reads CASSVAGGSTDTQYF. The full variable domain, rest sourced from reference TRBV9 and TRBJ2-3, is DSGVTQTPKHLITATGQRVTLRCSPRSGDLSVYWYQQSLDQGLQFLIQYYNGEERAKGNILERFSAQQFPDLHSELNLSSLELGDSALYFCASSVAGGSTDTQYFGPGTRLTVL.

On this clone itself: The read halts 3 residues ahead of the CDR3 end, with the missing end drawn from the germline J gene. This sequence joins TRBV7-9 and TRBJ2-7, with TRBD1 identical over 7 bases. CDR3 length: 14 amino acids. Germline lookup yields CDR1 SEHNR and CDR2 FQNEAQ (reference sequence). Unmatched junction bases numbered 5, after V lost 0 bases and J lost 6 bases. The CDR3 reads CASSLAGGSFEQYF. The sequenced CDR3 bases are TGTGCCAGCAGCTTAGCAGGGGGCAGCTTCGAG.

As for this clone: The read finishes 3 residues shy of the CDR3 end, and the germline J gene is used to complete it. V usage is TRBV7-8 and J usage is TRBJ1-6; TRBD1 aligns across 7 bases. There are 18 residues in the CDR3. Germline assignment: CDR1 SGHVS and CDR2 FQNEAQ. V shed 0 bases, J shed 6 bases, and the junction held 11 bases outside the gene matches. This CDR3 reads CASSLAENPGQRNSPLHF. CDR3 bases read: TGTGCCAGCAGCTTAGCGGAAAATCCGGGACAGCGTAATTCACCC. Looking up the rest from reference TRBV7-8 and TRBJ1-6 gives the full variable domain: GAGVSQSPRYKVAKRGQDVALRCDPISGHVSLFWYQQALGQGPEFLTYFQNEAQLDKSGLPSDRFFAERPEGSVSTLKIQRTQQEDSAVYLCASSLAENPGQRNSPLHFGNGTRLTVT.

CDR3 in amino acids: CASSLTGAYGYTF. The DNA read from the CDR3 is TGTGCCAGCAGCCTTACAGGAGCCTATGGC. The rearrangement uses TRBV7-8 and TRBJ1-2, with D maybe TRBD1 (5 bases). The CDR3 goes on 3 residues after the read ends, and that part is filled in from the germline J gene. CDR1 and CDR2 from the germline V gene are SGHVS and FQNEAQ. This CDR3 spans 13 amino acids. V was cut by 5 bases and J by 4 bases, with 11 bases left in between. Full variable domain (missing parts from reference TRBV7-8 and TRBJ1-2): GAGVSQSPRYKVAKRGQDVALRCDPISGHVSLFWYQQALGQGPEFLTYFQNEAQLDKSGLPSDRFFAERPEGSVSTLKIQRTQQEDSAVYLCASSLTGAYGYTFGSGTRLTVV.

With respect to this clone: The CDR3 is cut off 3 residues early in the read; its end comes from the germline J gene. J is TRBJ2-5 and V is TRBV13; perhaps TRBD2 as D (6 bases). V was shortened by 0 bases and J by 2 bases, with 13 bases between the two germline ends. The CDR3 length is 16 residues. CDR1 is PRHDT, CDR2 FYEKMQ, per germline (reference sequence). The CDR3 loop reads CASSLGLAEAQETQYF. The sequenced part of the CDR3 DNA is TGTGCCAGCAGCTTAGGGTTAGCGGAGGCACAAGAGACC.